This T cell receptor (beta chain) was observed in a study of blood T cell repertoires in COVID-19. Across the whole study: Specimens from acute and convalescent COVID-19 originated in the United States, Italy and Spain. Sources were T cells, B-cell-depleted T cells, or PBMCs; the material itself was cDNA or gDNA.

The authors' processing: From reference gene primer amplification, estimates of nucleated cell counts were derived. Assay: immunoSEQ multiplex PCR; the TCRdb copy retains only in-frame clones and omits some. V and J calls and clone size are copied from that table; D and trimming were computed from the DNA. Of around 120,000 clones listed, 71% are singletons. The sequenced material came from peripheral blood. The TCR sequence derives from a human donor with acute or convalescent COVID-19. The donor label of this sample is uncertain.

CDR3 DNA sequence: TGCGCCAGCAGCCAAGGTCGTCACGCAGGTCGCAATCAGCCCCAGCATTTT. Encoded protein: CASSQGRHAGRNQPQHF. The rearrangement links TRBV4-1 to TRBJ1-5; the D is unclear. There are 17 residues in the CDR3. V lost 1 base and J lost 2, with 15 bases in between. The germline gives CDR1 MGHRA, CDR2 YSYEKL.